One T cell receptor (beta chain) is described in this entry. Its antigen specificity is not known. Per-base qualities were not stored, and no clone one base away is much larger. This sample was included in a study of Ad26.COV2.S vaccination and SARS-CoV-2 variants (dated by TCRdb to about 2021). Looking at the study overall: Donors in the vaccine arm were drawn from COV1001, a multicentre, randomized, double-blind, placebo-controlled phase I-IIa trial testing Ad26.COV2.S in healthy adults. The TCR-sequenced set comprised approximately 32 samples: some 20 Ad26.COV2.S vaccine recipients, 5 placebo recipients and 8 SARS-CoV-2 convalescent individuals. Trial participants were randomized into five groups of five: low-dose or high-dose Ad26.COV2.S given once or twice, or placebo on both occasions. TCRbeta repertoire sequencing served as the tool for gauging how specific and how broad the SARS-CoV-2-reactive T cell receptors were following Ad26.COV2.S vaccination. Throughout the experiments and outcome assessment, investigators stayed blinded to trial group allocation. Dosing of Ad26.COV2.S was intramuscular, at either 5x10^10 or 1x10^11 viral particles, delivered as one shot or as two shots spaced 56 days apart.

This sample's treatment or condition label indicates: 15 to 20 received Ad26.COV2.S at low or high dose, single or two shots; 5 received placebo; per-sample allocation not given. For vaccine and placebo recipients, repertoires were sequenced using samples collected on day 63 after the first injection. Cohort 1b enrolled 25 or so adults aged 18-55 years at a single site in Boston, USA, between 29 July and 7 August 2020. Ad26.COV2.S consisted of a replication-incompetent adenovirus type 26 vector by which a prefusion-stabilized SARS-CoV-2 spike protein from the original Wuhan strain was expressed. TCRbeta CDR3 regions were sequenced with the immunoSEQ Assay. After extraction, genomic DNA underwent amplification by bias-controlled multiplex PCR, followed by high-throughput sequencing. The paper's processing steps were these. To quantify the absolute abundance of every unique TCRbeta CDR3 region, sequences were collapsed and filtered. T cell fraction was estimated by normalizing TCRbeta template counts to usable DNA, which was measured by amplifying reference genes present in all nucleated cells. Repertoire TCRs were annotated as SARS-CoV-2-specific by exact matching of V gene, CDR3 amino acid sequence and J gene to a known reactive TCR set. MIRA supplied the reference SARS-CoV-2 TCR set, which was filtered for enrichment in COVID-19-positive ImmuneCODE repertoires so that public or cross-reactive TCRs were removed. Based on the MIRA antigens, annotated TCRs were further analysed at the level of specific ORF or position within ORF. Breadth was defined as the number of annotated unique rearrangements divided by the total number of unique productive rearrangements, and depth was defined as the summed frequency of the annotated unique rearrangements. Group comparisons of TCR breadth used two-sided Wilcoxon rank-sum tests. Held by TCRdb, this immuneACCESS table contains in-frame sequences only and omits some clones. Under half of the omission traces to an unresolved V gene where checked; the cause of the rest is unknown. The V and J calls and clone size are taken from that table; D and trimming were inferred from the DNA. Here the sample has roughly 350,000 clones; approximately 90% occur a single time. The ten biggest clones cover around 5% of the sample.

The CDR3 runs 13 amino acids, cysteine and phenylalanine included. CDR3 DNA only is kept here, 39 bases in frame from base 1. V and J lose 7 bases and 0 bases, and a span of 7 bases separates them. Summary of the overall study and its limitations: The study was not powered to compare responses between vaccine doses or regimens. Vaccine and placebo recipients had similar non-spike TCR breadth, a finding consistent with the vaccine containing only spike. Higher spike-specific TCR breadth was observed in Ad26.COV2.S recipients than in placebo recipients (P = 0.0014). The authors noted that total T cell responses may have been underestimated by the TCR breadth and depth analyses. After vaccination, spike-specific CD8+ and CD4+ T cell responses were reported to show substantial breadth.

This sample comprised peripheral blood, obtained in a trial of Ad26.COV2.S vaccine versus placebo. The V and J genes are TRBV12-3 or TRBV12-4 and TRBJ2-4; there is no confident call for the D gene. This clonotype was sampled from a person aged 18-65 years who received the Ad26.COV2.S COVID-19 vaccine or a placebo. The DNA is as follows: TGTGCCAGCACTGACCTAGCCAAAAACATTCAGTACTTC. Translated, it reads CASTDLAKNIQYF.